The following is a T cell receptor beta chain sequence with its context. Its antigen is unidentified. Germline values: CDR1 SGHRS, CDR2 YFSETQ. V shed 1 base, J shed 6 bases, and the junction held 4 bases outside the gene matches. The CDR3 runs 14 residues. The entry originates in a study of somatic mutations in cytotoxic T cells in rheumatoid arthritis. Turning to the study itself: No treatment had yet been given when patient blood (roughly 30 ml EDTA) was drawn, right after diagnosis. Including V beta1+ cells that were sequenced for TCRB, some T-cell populations stained with V beta antibodies were flow-sorted at nearly 100% purity. The study, taken as a whole, reports: Unlike healthy controls, rheumatoid arthritis patients had CD8+ clonality that increased with age.

Per the original methods: Patient CD8+ clones exceeding 1% seldom corresponded to published virus-specific TCRB sequences. The method was immunoSEQ multiplex PCR; TCRdb's version includes in-frame clones alone and lacks a portion of them. From that table come the V and J calls and clone size; the DNA was used to work out D and trimming. There are 2,000 to 2,500 clones in the sample; 75% to 90% occur only once, and roughly 38% lies in the top ten. The clonotype was recovered from a man in his fifties or sixties with rheumatoid arthritis. The sample was CD8+ T cells sorted from blood. The rearrangement links TRBV5-1 to TRBJ2-5; the match to TRBD2 covers 9 bases. The CDR3 nucleotides are TGCGCCAGCAGCTTGCAGACTAGCGGCCAGACCCAGTACTTC. Its protein is CASSLQTSGQTQYF.